The clone carrying this T cell receptor beta chain has only one observation. As yet, its antigen is unknown. The entry originates in a study of blood T cells in healthy people across ages. A sample-barcoded 5' primer and a J-beta primer mix were used in a second PCR of roughly 6 to 11 cycles. A single record per CDR3 protein comes from TCRdb applying MiXCR to the 5' RACE reads. The data contain about 640,000 distinct CDR3 sequences, around 54% of them singletons. V shed 6 bases, J shed 2 bases, and the junction held 10 bases outside the gene matches. CDR1 and CDR2 from the germline V gene are MNHNS and SASEGT. There are 16 residues in the CDR3. Findings of the study overall: The study found TCR beta diversity correlated strongly with naive T cell percentage.

The sequenced sample consisted of blood. This sequence originates from a man aged 60-69 years in good health. The chain links TRBV6-1 to TRBJ2-3; 8 bases fit TRBD2. The CDR3 sequence: CASSTLAAGPTDTQYF. The CDR3, as DNA: TGTGCCAGCAGCACACTAGCGGCGGGGCCCACAGATACGCAGTATTTT.